This T cell receptor beta chain appears in the sequencing data of a study of identical twins. Overall study findings and caveats: The authors drew conclusions from cross-sectional statistical analysis rather than following the same donors. Twins shared beta out-of-frame sequences in excess, but this excess was weaker. Fewer insertions were carried by abundant cord blood beta clonotypes, but none was seen in memory repertoires.

V was pared by 6 bases and J by 7 bases, with 9 bases of the junction left unmatched. The CDR3 is 14 amino acids. Germline assignment: CDR1 DFQATT and CDR2 SNEGSKA (reference sequence). TCRdb itself ran the 5' RACE reads through MiXCR, one entry per CDR3 protein. Of about 530,000 distinct CDR3 sequences listed, about 22% are singletons. A remark on this clonotype: Its antigen is undetermined.

This sample was shared with a second study, whose subject was yellow fever vaccine responses in identical twins. That paper notes: The authors reported partly convergent, partly personalized vaccine responses in identical twins.

This TCR was recovered from a woman aged 18-30 years in good health. This chain uses TRBV20-1 with TRBJ2-1; 10 nucleotides agree with TRBD2. Sequencing used CD4+ T cells sorted from blood. The DNA of the CDR3 is TGCAGTGCGGAAGAGCGGGAGGGCCGTAATGAGCAGTTCTTC. As protein: CSAEEREGRNEQFF.